What follows are 21 T cell receptor beta chains derived from one specimen sequenced in a study of control samples from healthy donors and cancer patients. The protocol was immunoSEQ multiplex PCR, while the TCRdb copy is restricted to in-frame clones and leaves out a portion. Of tens of thousands of clones in the sample, around 80% were seen once. Sequenced input: PBMCs. These receptors all stem from a man aged 55 to 70 with head and neck cancer.

This clone was counted a single time. V and J are TRBV6-5 and TRBJ2-7, with a weak D call TRBD1 (6 bases). Germline V CDR1 and CDR2: MNHEY, SVGAGI. This CDR3 has 14 residues. Trimming took 2 bases from V and 3 from J, leaving 11 bases between them. The CDR3 DNA sequence: TGTGCCAGCAGTTACGGGACAACCGGCTACGAGCAGTACTTC. This gives the protein CASSYGTTGYEQYF.

The chain combines TRBV10-3 with TRBJ1-1; D possibly corresponds to TRBD1 (6 bases). Trimming pared 4 bases from V and 0 bases from J, leaving 12 bases between. The germline CDR1 and CDR2 sequences are ENHRY and SYGVKD. CDR3 length: 15 amino acids. The DNA of the CDR3 is TGTGCCATCAGTGGAGGGGGGACACTGAACACTGAAGCTTTCTTT. Protein sequence: CAISGGGTLNTEAFF.

The genes are TRBV7-2 and TRBJ1-2, with a possible D match to TRBD1 (5 bases). The V end was cut by 2 bases, the J end by 6 bases, with 19 bases between. The CDR3 has 16 amino acids. Germline V CDR1 and CDR2: SGHTA, FQGNSA. CDR3 protein: CASSLLSGRDSHGYTF. As DNA, the CDR3 is TGTGCCAGCAGCTTACTTTCGGGCCGCGACAGCCATGGCTACACCTTC.

The chain is built from TRBV3-1 (or the pseudogene TRBV3-2) and TRBJ2-1, with 8 bases lining up with TRBD1. Germline V gene data show CDR1 as LGHDT and CDR2 as YNNKEL (reference sequence). The CDR3 totals 17 residues. The trim removed 0 bases at V and 3 bases at J, leaving 7 bases unmatched. CDR3 nucleotides: TGTGCCAGCAGCCAAGATGGATGGGGACAGGTCTACAATGAGCAGTTCTTC. It is translated as CASSQDGWGQVYNEQFF.

This chain joins TRBV28 and TRBJ2-7; weak D call: TRBD2 (6 bases). V lost 6 bases and J 2 bases, leaving 20 bases between the germline ends. Germline-derived CDR1 and CDR2 are MDHEN and SYDVKM. The CDR3 contains 16 residues. The CDR3: CASRRSSGTSAYEQYF. DNA for the CDR3: TGTGCCAGCAGGCGCTCGTCGGGGACTTCGGCCTACGAGCAGTACTTC.

The gene calls are TRBV28 and TRBJ1-5; maybe TRBD1 (5 bases). The V gene lost 0 bases and the J gene lost 3 bases, with 9 bases spanning the gap. Germline V CDR1 and CDR2: MDHEN, SYDVKM. This CDR3 has 15 amino acids. CDR3 sequence reads: CASSLWQGYNQPQHF. CDR3 nucleotide sequence: TGTGCCAGCAGTTTATGGCAGGGTTACAATCAGCCCCAGCATTTT.

This chain joins TRBV4-2 and TRBJ2-7, with D perhaps matching TRBD2 (6 bases). The germline V gene has CDR1 LGHNA and CDR2 YNFKEQ. The CDR3 contains 16 residues. The germline V and J ends were trimmed by 1 base and 0 bases, with 13 bases remaining between them. DNA for the CDR3: TGTGCCAGCAGCCAAGTAGGTAGCGGAAACTCCTACGAGCAGTACTTC. It codes for CASSQVGSGNSYEQYF.

The genes are TRBV7-8 and TRBJ2-1; TRBD2 aligns across 11 bases. The V gene's germline CDR1 is SGHVS and CDR2 FQNEAQ. This CDR3 has 15 residues. V shed 8 bases and J 8 bases; nucleotides not matched to a gene: 11. The CDR3 region is CASRKLAGAGDEQFF. The DNA for the CDR3 is TGTGCCAGCCGAAAACTAGCGGGAGCTGGCGATGAGCAGTTCTTC. Full variable domain (missing parts from reference TRBV7-8 and TRBJ2-1): GAGVSQSPRYKVAKRGQDVALRCDPISGHVSLFWYQQALGQGPEFLTYFQNEAQLDKSGLPSDRFFAERPEGSVSTLKIQRTQQEDSAVYLCASRKLAGAGDEQFFGPGTRLTVL.

The table lists this clone with a few counts. This rearrangement joins TRBV6-4 to TRBJ2-3; D not resolved. The V gene lost 2 bases and the J gene lost 1 base, with 4 bases spanning the gap. Germline CDR1 reads MRHNA; CDR2 reads SNTAGT. The CDR3 sequence is 13 residues long. The CDR3 sequence: CASSDRGTDTQYF. CDR3 sequence (DNA): TGTGCCAGCAGTGACAGGGGCACAGATACGCAGTATTTT.

This clone turned up a few times. The rearrangement uses TRBV24-1 and TRBJ2-5; 8 nucleotides align to TRBD1. With 7 bases clipped from V and 4 bases from J, the junction kept 4 bases outside the gene matches. CDR1 and CDR2 (germline): KGHDR, SFDVKD. The CDR3 is 13 amino acids. CDR3 DNA sequence: TGTGCCACCAGGGGACAGGTCGGAGAGACCCAGTACTTC. This sequence encodes CATRGQVGETQYF.

V gene TRBV11-1 combines with J gene TRBJ2-5; D is unclear. The CDR3 is 12 residues long. The germline V gene has CDR1 SGHAT and CDR2 FQDESV (reference sequence). V lost 0 bases and J lost 7, with 6 bases in between. Written as DNA, the CDR3 is TGTGCCAGCAGCTTAGCGCCAGGGACCCAGTACTTC. It encodes CASSLAPGTQYF.

V and J are TRBV4-3 and TRBJ1-4; D possibly corresponds to TRBD1 (6 bases). V was pared by 0 bases and J by 8 bases, with 10 bases between. Per germline, CDR1 LGHNA and CDR2 YSLEER. The CDR3 has 14 amino acids. The CDR3 protein is CASSQETGYEKLFF. In nucleotides, the CDR3 is TGCGCCAGCAGCCAAGAAACAGGGTACGAAAAACTGTTTTTT.

The chain links TRBV5-4 to TRBJ2-1; TRBD2 aligns across 8 bases. Germline-derived CDR1 and CDR2 are SGHNT and YYREEE (reference sequence). The CDR3 is 14 residues long. The junction had 8 bases not matched to a gene; V was cut back by 4 bases and J by 8 bases. CDR3 protein: CASSATGLGDEQFF. The CDR3 nucleotides read TGTGCCAGCAGCGCGACGGGACTAGGCGATGAGCAGTTCTTC.

In DNA form, the CDR3 reads TGCAGCGCCGGGACAGGGCTTAACCCCAATGAAAAACTGTTTTTT. Its protein is CSAGTGLNPNEKLFF. The genes are TRBV29-1 and TRBJ1-4, with 9 bases matching TRBD1. The V gene's germline CDR1 is SQVTM and CDR2 ANQGSEA. The ends lost 7 bases at V and 5 bases at J; junction bases unmatched: 11. CDR3 length: 15 residues. Looking up the rest from reference TRBV29-1 and TRBJ1-4 gives the full variable domain: SAVISQKPSRDICQRGTSLTIQCQVDSQVTMMFWYRQQPGQSLTLIATANQGSEATYESGFVIDKFPISRPNLTFSTLTVSNMSPEDSSIYLCSAGTGLNPNEKLFFGSGTQLSVL.

This clone was observed a single time. This CDR3 reads CASSEQEKGELFF. The CDR3 DNA reads as TGTGCCAGCAGTGAACAGGAGAAAGGGGAGCTGTTTTTT. This chain connects TRBV2 to TRBJ2-2; D uncertain. CDR1 SNHLY and CDR2 FYNNEI come from the germline V gene. This CDR3 is 13 amino acids long. Deletions cut 2 bases from V and 8 bases from J, with 9 bases between.

Of note for this clone: Other DNA variants within this sample encode the same CDR3. The chain is built from TRBV3-1 (or the pseudogene TRBV3-2) and TRBJ1-1; D unresolved. The CDR3 sequence is 14 residues long. The germline gives CDR1 LGHDT, CDR2 YNNKEL (reference sequence). Trimming removed 1 base at V and 1 base at J, with 7 bases between. CDR3: CASSQVRGNTEAFF. CDR3 bases: TGTGCCAGCAGCCAAGTACGGGGGAACACTGAAGCTTTCTTT.

CDR3 protein: CASSMAQSYEQYF. DNA of the CDR3: TGTGCCAGTAGTATGGCTCAGTCCTACGAGCAGTACTTC. The genes are TRBV19 and TRBJ2-7; the D is unclear. Germline CDR1 is LNHDA and CDR2 is SQIVND (reference sequence). The V end lost 3 bases, the J end lost 1 base, and 7 bases lay between the germline ends. The CDR3 loop spans 13 amino acids.

V and J are TRBV28 and TRBJ1-4; 10 bases line up with TRBD1. Germline assignment: CDR1 MDHEN and CDR2 SYDVKM. The CDR3 sequence is 15 residues long. Losses at the gene ends were 8 bases for V and 10 bases for J; bases not matched to a gene: 13. The CDR3 loop is CASSYPGTGEGKLFF. The DNA of the CDR3 is TGTGCCAGCTCATACCCCGGGACAGGGGAGGGAAAACTGTTTTTT.

The rearrangement joins TRBV18 to TRBJ2-1; 10 bases map to TRBD1. CDR1 KGHSH and CDR2 LQKENI come from the germline V gene. The CDR3 has 14 amino acids. V lost 2 bases, J lost 7 bases, and 2 bases stayed unmatched. The CDR3 reads CASSPSGQGNEQFF. CDR3 sequence (DNA): TGTGCCAGCTCACCATCGGGACAGGGGAATGAGCAGTTCTTC.

The V gene is TRBV7-2, the J gene TRBJ2-6; possibly TRBD2 for D (5 bases). This CDR3 is built from 18 residues. Trimming removed 0 bases at V and 0 bases at J, with 12 bases between. Per the germline V gene, CDR1 is SGHTA and CDR2 is FQGNSA. CDR3 in DNA: TGTGCCAGCAGCTTAGCCTTCGGAGGACTCTCTGGGGCCAACGTCCTGACTTTC. This sequence encodes CASSLAFGGLSGANVLTF.

This clone was recorded a few times. CDR3 nucleotide sequence: TGCGCCAGCAGCCAAGCCGAGCGGGAGGGCTCCGGGGAGCTGTTTTTT. Translating it yields CASSQAEREGSGELFF. This chain uses TRBV4-3 with TRBJ2-2; 10 nucleotides agree with TRBD2. The CDR3 totals 16 residues. The germline gives CDR1 LGHNA, CDR2 YSLEER. Germline trimming cut 1 base from V and 6 bases from J; bases unmatched to any gene: 5.